These 32 T cell receptor beta chains originate from one sample sequenced in a study of cytomegalovirus exposure and HLA in healthy donors (dated by TCRdb to between 2016 and 2019). The method was the immunoSEQ multiplex PCR assay. The multiplex PCR relied on a mix of 60 forward primers for TCR Vbeta segments and 13 reverse primers for TCR Jbeta segments. TCRdb holds this immuneACCESS table with in-frame rearrangements only. Some clones are missing; in checked studies, unresolved V genes explain under half, and the rest has no known cause. This sample comprises 130,000 to 150,000 clones, roughly 80% of them detected only once. The ten largest account for 3.4% of the sample. The specimen was PBMCs. These TCRs come from a male donor in good health and CMV-seronegative.

The V gene is TRBV5-1, the J gene TRBJ2-5; maybe TRBD2 (6 bases). Germline V gives CDR1 SGHRS, CDR2 YFSETQ. The CDR3 extends over 15 amino acids. Trimming shortened V by 0 bases and J by 3 bases, and 12 bases separated the two germline ends. In DNA form, the CDR3 reads TGCGCCAGCAGCTTGGCCCGCTTAGCGGAAGAGACCCAGTACTTC. Residues: CASSLARLAEETQYF.

The V and J genes are TRBV6-5 and TRBJ2-7, with D uncertain. This CDR3 comprises 12 residues. V was trimmed by 4 bases and J by 9 bases, leaving 13 bases between them. Germline loops: CDR1 MNHEY, CDR2 SVGAGI. The CDR3 loop is CASSSPTSVQYF. CDR3 sequence (DNA): TGTGCCAGCAGTTCCCCGACTTCAGTGCAGTACTTC.

The genes are TRBV7-9 and TRBJ1-2; tentative D call: TRBD1 (5 bases). The ends were cut back, 3 bases at V and 3 bases at J, with 23 bases in the middle. Looked up from germline, CDR1 is SEHNR and CDR2 is FQNEAQ (reference sequence). The CDR3 consists of 18 residues. CDR3 protein: CASSFTRVYLKVDYGYTF. The CDR3 DNA reads TGTGCCAGCAGCTTTACCAGGGTGTATCTTAAGGTCGACTATGGCTACACCTTC.

The rearrangement joins TRBV15 to TRBJ1-2; D possibly corresponds to TRBD1 (6 bases). Germline values: CDR1 LNHNV, CDR2 YYDKDF (reference sequence). The CDR3 runs to 15 residues. V was trimmed by 3 bases and J by 4 bases, leaving 15 bases between them. CDR3 bases: TGTGCCACCAGCAGGCATGGGGGCGCCGGCTATGGCTACACCTTC. It encodes CATSRHGGAGYGYTF.

V is TRBV5-4 and J is TRBJ1-2; D unresolved. The CDR3 spans 13 residues. The V gene's germline CDR1 is SGHNT and CDR2 YYREEE (reference sequence). V lost 0 bases to trimming and J lost 1 base, with 4 bases between them. CDR3 loop: CASSLDGNYGYTF. The DNA of the CDR3 is TGTGCCAGCAGCTTGGACGGTAACTATGGCTACACCTTC. Together with reference TRBV5-4 and TRBJ1-2, the CDR3 gives the full variable domain: ETGVTQSPTHLIKTRGQQVTLRCSSQSGHNTVSWYQQALGQGPQFIFQYYREEENGRGNFPPRFSGLQFPNYSSELNVNALELDDSALYLCASSLDGNYGYTFGSGTRLTVV.

This clone was counted a few times. In DNA, the CDR3 is TGTGCCACCAGCACCACGGTGGTGACAGCCGAGCAGTACTTC. Its translation: CATSTTVVTAEQYF. The J gene is TRBJ2-7, the V gene TRBV15, with D perhaps TRBD1 (5 bases). Trimming cost V 4 bases and J 6 bases, with 16 bases left between them. The CDR3 extends over 14 amino acids. Germline CDR1 reads LNHNV; CDR2 reads YYDKDF (reference sequence). Complete variable domain (other parts from reference TRBV15 and TRBJ2-7): DAMVIQNPRYQVTQFGKPVTLSCSQTLNHNVMYWYQQKSSQAPKLLFHYYDKDFNNEADTPDNFQSRRPNTSFCFLDIRSPGLGDTAMYLCATSTTVVTAEQYFGPGTRLTVT.

The chain combines TRBV4-3 with TRBJ1-1, with D possibly matching TRBD1 (6 bases). The CDR3 consists of 17 residues. Germline V gives CDR1 LGHNA, CDR2 YSLEER. V was shortened by 0 bases and J by 3 bases, with 17 bases between the two germline ends. The CDR3 DNA sequence: TGCGCCAGCAGCCAAGATGGGTGGACAAGGGGGTACACTGAAGCTTTCTTT. It encodes CASSQDGWTRGYTEAFF.

This clone was seen only a few times. The V and J genes are TRBV6-5 and TRBJ1-2; TRBD1 aligns across 10 bases. J was trimmed by 5 bases and V by 6 bases; bases with no gene match: 6. Germline-derived CDR1 and CDR2 are MNHEY and SVGAGI. The CDR3 is 14 amino acids. The CDR3 nucleotides are TGTGCCAGCAGGACAGGGGGCGCGGAATATGGCTACACCTTC. This sequence encodes CASRTGGAEYGYTF.

The gene calls are TRBV6-1 and TRBJ2-7; 7 bases line up with TRBD2. Trimming at V came to 0 bases and at J to 6 bases, leaving 8 bases not matched to a gene. The CDR3 covers 15 residues. Germline assignment: CDR1 MNHNS and CDR2 SASEGT. The chain's CDR3 is CASSEAPGRGGEQYF. The DNA for the CDR3 is TGTGCCAGCAGTGAAGCACCGGGGAGGGGCGGCGAGCAGTACTTC.

This chain links TRBV10-3 with TRBJ1-1; tentative D call: TRBD1 (6 bases). This CDR3 region has 15 residues. V was cut by 0 bases and J by 1 base, with 9 bases left in between. Germline V lookup: CDR1 ENHRY, CDR2 SYGVKD. The CDR3 sequence is CAISESQGSNTEAFF. Written as DNA, the CDR3 is TGTGCCATCAGTGAGTCTCAGGGGTCGAACACTGAAGCTTTCTTT.

With regard to this clone: The junction does not match germline at one end; this may be a read error. The chain is built from TRBV2 and TRBJ2-1, with TRBD2 matching over 7 bases. Germline lookup yields CDR1 SNHLY and CDR2 FYNNEI. The CDR3 is 15 residues long. In nucleotides, the CDR3 is TGTGCCAGCAGCGCTAGCGGAAACTCCTACAATGAGCAGCTCTTC. Amino acids: CASSASGNSYNEQLF. Using reference TRBV2 and TRBJ2-1 for the parts outside the CDR3, the full variable domain is EPEVTQTPSHQVTQMGQEVILRCVPISNHLYFYWYRQILGQKVEFLVSFYNNEISEKSEIFDDQFSVERPDGSNFTLKIRSTKLEDSAMYFCASSASGNSYNEQLFGPGTRLTVL.

CDR3 bases: TGTGCCAGCAGCTCTCGGACTAGCGGGAGTTACACCTACGAGCAGTACTTC. Its protein product is CASSSRTSGSYTYEQYF. The rearrangement uses TRBV7-6 and TRBJ2-7; TRBD2 aligns across 13 bases. This CDR3 has 17 residues. The trim removed 4 bases at V and 2 bases at J, leaving 8 bases unmatched. From germline, CDR1 is SGHVS and CDR2 FNYEAQ.

The chain is built from TRBV5-6 and TRBJ2-4; 7 positions agree with TRBD1. After removal of 6 bases from V and 0 bases from J, the junction contained 9 bases not matched to a gene. The length of the CDR3 is 16 residues. The germline CDR1 and CDR2 sequences are SGHDT and YYEEEE. CDR3 loop: CASTPRDRVAKNIQYF. The CDR3, as DNA: TGTGCCAGCACCCCACGGGACAGAGTAGCCAAAAACATTCAGTACTTC.

The chain is built from TRBV5-8 and TRBJ2-7; D not certain. This CDR3 is built from 13 residues. Germline V lookup: CDR1 SGHTS, CDR2 YDEGEE. Trimming removed 0 bases at V and 9 bases at J, with 13 bases between. Written as DNA, the CDR3 is TGTGCCAGCAGCTTGGATCACGCTTCGGGGCAGTACTTC. Encoded protein: CASSLDHASGQYF.

This chain connects TRBV5-5 to TRBJ2-1; 14 bases map to TRBD2. The CDR3 is made up of 15 amino acids. Germline V gives CDR1 SGHKS, CDR2 YYEKEE (reference sequence). J was trimmed by 7 bases and V by 2 bases; bases with no gene match: 2. The CDR3 protein is CASSLGTSGRNEQFF. CDR3 bases: TGTGCCAGCAGCTTAGGGACTAGCGGGAGAAATGAGCAGTTCTTC.

The CDR3 bases are TGTGCCAGCACCACGGAGGGATCAGCTTTCTTT. Translating gives CASTTEGSAFF. This chain joins TRBV2 and TRBJ1-1, with D uncertain. The germline gives CDR1 SNHLY, CDR2 FYNNEI. Trimming took 7 bases from V and 10 from J, leaving 13 bases between them. The CDR3 covers 11 residues.

The CDR3 nucleotides are TGCGCCAGCAGCCATGCAGGGACTGGTGGCTACACCTTC. Residues: CASSHAGTGGYTF. J is TRBJ1-2 and V is TRBV4-1, with D possibly being TRBD1 (5 bases). The CDR3 has 13 amino acids. V was pared by 3 bases and J by 7 bases, with 12 bases between. Germline V gives CDR1 MGHRA, CDR2 YSYEKL.

The chain links TRBV18 to TRBJ1-2, with a possible D match to TRBD1 (6 bases). The CDR3 totals 14 residues. Trimming shortened V by 5 bases and J by 0 bases, and 10 bases separated the two germline ends. CDR1 KGHSH and CDR2 LQKENI come from the germline V gene. Here the CDR3 DNA reads TGTGCCAGCTCAGGACAGATAGCTAACTATGGCTACACCTTC. It yields the protein CASSGQIANYGYTF. The whole variable domain, remainder taken from reference TRBV18 and TRBJ1-2, is NAGVMQNPRHLVRRRGQEARLRCSPMKGHSHVYWYRQLPEEGLKFMVYLQKENIIDESGMPKERFSAEFPKEGPSILRIQQVVRGDSAAYFCASSGQIANYGYTFGSGTRLTVV.

The J gene is TRBJ2-3, the V gene TRBV4-3, with D possibly TRBD2 on 5 matching bases. The CDR3 has 16 residues. CDR1 is LGHNA, CDR2 YSLEER, per germline. The V end was cut by 0 bases, the J end by 2 bases, with 12 bases between. CDR3 bases: TGCGCCAGCAGCCAAGATCAAAGCGGATTCACAGATACGCAGTATTTT. Encoded protein: CASSQDQSGFTDTQYF.

The chain is built from TRBV18 and TRBJ2-5, with TRBD1 matching 7 bases. CDR1 and CDR2 from the germline V gene are KGHSH and LQKENI. There are 15 residues in the CDR3. V dropped 6 bases and J dropped 4; count of bases not matched to a gene: 11. The CDR3 loop is CASSRELTGSETQYF. CDR3 DNA: TGTGCCAGCTCCAGGGAGTTGACAGGGTCAGAGACCCAGTACTTC.

This sequence joins TRBV7-9 and TRBJ2-1, with TRBD2 matching over 10 bases. This CDR3 region has 19 residues. Germline V gene data show CDR1 as SEHNR and CDR2 as FQNEAQ (reference sequence). The junction had 13 bases not matched to a gene; V was cut back by 5 bases and J by 0 bases. The CDR3 spells CASSPSQFSSGSSYNEQFF. The CDR3 coding sequence is TGTGCCAGCAGCCCTAGTCAATTCTCTAGCGGGAGCTCCTACAATGAGCAGTTCTTC. Complete variable domain (other parts from reference TRBV7-9 and TRBJ2-1): DTGVSQNPRHKITKRGQNVTFRCDPISEHNRLYWYRQTLGQGPEFLTYFQNEAQLEKSRLLSDRFSAERPKGSFSTLEIQRTEQGDSAMYLCASSPSQFSSGSSYNEQFFGPGTRLTVL.

Written as DNA, the CDR3 is TGTGCCACCAGCAGAGATTTGGCTACAGGCTTAACTAATGAAAAACTGTTTTTT. Amino acid sequence: CATSRDLATGLTNEKLFF. The chain couples TRBV15 to TRBJ1-4, with TRBD1 as a possible D gene (5 bases). CDR1 and CDR2 (germline): LNHNV, YYDKDF (reference sequence). The CDR3 is made up of 18 amino acids. The germline V and J ends were trimmed by 0 bases and 1 base, with 15 bases remaining between them.

CDR3 loop: CASSRQGAVNEQFF. Here the CDR3 DNA reads TGTGCCAGCTCGAGACAGGGGGCGGTCAATGAGCAGTTCTTC. The rearrangement links TRBV18 to TRBJ2-1; 10 bases align to TRBD1. This CDR3 has 14 residues. The germline V gene encodes CDR1 KGHSH and CDR2 LQKENI. V gave up 6 bases and J gave up 6 bases; unmatched junction bases: 5. The complete variable domain, with remaining parts taken from reference TRBV18 and TRBJ2-1, reads NAGVMQNPRHLVRRRGQEARLRCSPMKGHSHVYWYRQLPEEGLKFMVYLQKENIIDESGMPKERFSAEFPKEGPSILRIQQVVRGDSAAYFCASSRQGAVNEQFFGPGTRLTVL.

This chain links TRBV5-4 with TRBJ2-7, with D tentatively TRBD1 (6 bases). The V end lost 0 bases, the J end lost 2 bases, and 9 bases lay between the germline ends. Germline lookup yields CDR1 SGHNT and CDR2 YYREEE (reference sequence). CDR3 length: 14 residues. This CDR3 reads CASSLEGVTYEQYF. DNA of the CDR3: TGTGCCAGCAGCTTGGAGGGGGTAACCTACGAGCAGTACTTC.

The V and J genes are TRBV29-1 and TRBJ2-3, with a possible D match to TRBD1 (5 bases). The CDR3 has 14 amino acids. Per germline, CDR1 SQVTM and CDR2 ANQGSEA. The germline V and J ends were trimmed by 7 bases and 4 bases, with 18 bases remaining between them. As DNA, the CDR3 is TGCAGCGCCGCGTTAACAGGTTTAGCAGATACGCAGTATTTT. This gives the protein CSAALTGLADTQYF.

The V call is TRBV30, the J call TRBJ2-3; 7 nucleotides line up with TRBD2. Germline CDR1 reads GTSNPN; CDR2 reads SVGIG (reference sequence). CDR3 length: 14 residues. Trimming cost V 0 bases and J 4 bases; bases outside gene matches: 4. In DNA form, the CDR3 reads TGTGCCTGGAGTGTAGCGGGACTGGCAGATACGCAGTATTTT. Protein sequence: CAWSVAGLADTQYF.

The chain is built from TRBV19 and TRBJ1-1; no reliable D call. The CDR3 totals 11 residues. Germline V lookup: CDR1 LNHDA, CDR2 SQIVND (reference sequence). Trimming cost V 3 bases and J 5 bases, with 4 bases left between them. This CDR3 reads CASSIVTEAFF. The CDR3 DNA sequence: TGTGCCAGTAGTATTGTAACTGAAGCTTTCTTT.

About this clone: This sample includes further DNA sequences coding for the same CDR3. V usage is TRBV21-1 and J usage is TRBJ2-7; the DNA was not used to check the table's D call, TRBD1. TRBV21-1 is assigned pseudogene status. The CDR3 runs to 14 residues. This CDR3 reads CASSKAQVSYEQYF. The CDR3 nucleotides read TGTGCCAGCAGCAAAGCACAGGTCTCCTACGAGCAGTACTTC.

The J gene is TRBJ2-5, the V gene TRBV11-2, with TRBD2 matching over 7 bases. The CDR3 is made up of 15 amino acids. CDR1 SGHAT and CDR2 FQNNGV come from the germline V gene. The ends lost 4 bases at V and 3 bases at J; junction bases unmatched: 8. This CDR3 is CASSSPKGLKETQYF. In nucleotides, the CDR3 is TGTGCCAGCAGCTCCCCTAAGGGACTAAAAGAGACCCAGTACTTC. Using reference TRBV11-2 and TRBJ2-5 for the parts outside the CDR3, the full variable domain is EAGVAQSPRYKIIEKRQSVAFWCNPISGHATLYWYQQILGQGPKLLIQFQNNGVVDDSQLPKDRFSAERLKGVDSTLKIQPAKLEDSAVYLCASSSPKGLKETQYFGPGTRLLVL.

V usage is TRBV5-1 and J usage is TRBJ1-3; TRBD1 is a possible D gene (6 bases). The germline V and J ends were trimmed by 2 bases and 2 bases, with 8 bases remaining between them. Germline V gene data show CDR1 as SGHRS and CDR2 as YFSETQ. This CDR3 is 14 amino acids long. CDR3 nucleotides: TGCGCCAGCAGCTTAGGGACAACTGGAAACACCATATATTTT. Translating gives CASSLGTTGNTIYF.

The genes are TRBV4-2 and TRBJ1-1; D perhaps matches TRBD1 (6 bases). Per germline, CDR1 LGHNA and CDR2 YNFKEQ. The CDR3 contains 12 residues. Trimming took 5 bases from V and 7 from J, leaving 11 bases between them. The CDR3 spells CASSSTGIEAFF. In DNA form, the CDR3 reads TGTGCCAGCAGCTCAACAGGGATTGAAGCTTTCTTT.

The chain employs TRBV7-9 and TRBJ2-3, with 7 nucleotides matching TRBD2. Germline V gene data show CDR1 as SEHNR and CDR2 as FQNEAQ (reference sequence). The V and J ends lost 5 bases and 1 base, in that order; junction bases with no gene match: 6. The CDR3 contains 15 residues. Written as DNA, the CDR3 is TGTGCCAGCAGCCCCCCGGGACTACGCACAGATACGCAGTATTTT. Translating it yields CASSPPGLRTDTQYF.